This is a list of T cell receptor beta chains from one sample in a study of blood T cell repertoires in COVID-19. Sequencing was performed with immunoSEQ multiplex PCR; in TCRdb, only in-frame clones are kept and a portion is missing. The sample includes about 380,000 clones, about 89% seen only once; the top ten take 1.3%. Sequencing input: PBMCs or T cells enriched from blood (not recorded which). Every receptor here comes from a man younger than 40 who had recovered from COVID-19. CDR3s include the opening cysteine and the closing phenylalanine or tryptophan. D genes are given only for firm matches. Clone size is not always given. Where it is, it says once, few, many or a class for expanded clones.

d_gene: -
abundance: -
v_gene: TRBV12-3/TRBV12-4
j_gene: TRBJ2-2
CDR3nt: TGTGCCAGCAGCCCCAGGCTCACCGGGGAGCTGTTTTTT
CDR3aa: CASSPRLTGELFF

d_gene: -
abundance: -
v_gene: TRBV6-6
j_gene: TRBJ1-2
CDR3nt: TGTGCCAGCAGTCCCCCCGACAGCTATGGCTACACCTTC
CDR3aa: CASSPPDSYGYTF

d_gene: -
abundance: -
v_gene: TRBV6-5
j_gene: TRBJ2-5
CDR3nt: TGTGCCAGCAATGCAGGTCGGACCCAGTACTTC
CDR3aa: CASNAGRTQYF

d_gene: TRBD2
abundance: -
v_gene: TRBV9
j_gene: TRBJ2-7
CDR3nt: TGTGCCAGCAGCGATGGGACTAGCGGACCCTACGAGCAGTACTTC
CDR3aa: CASSDGTSGPYEQYF

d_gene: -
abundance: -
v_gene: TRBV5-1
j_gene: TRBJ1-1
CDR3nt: TGCGCCAGCAGTGTGAGTCAGGGGAGCACTGAAGCTTTCTTT
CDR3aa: CASSVSQGSTEAFF

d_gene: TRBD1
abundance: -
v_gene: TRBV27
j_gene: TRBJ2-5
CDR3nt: TGTGCCAGCAGACAGGGGACAGTAGAGACCCAGTACTTC
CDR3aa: CASRQGTVETQYF

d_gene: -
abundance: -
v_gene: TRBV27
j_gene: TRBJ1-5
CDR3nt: TGTGCCAGCAGTTATTCGAATGGGGGGAATCAGCCCCAGCATTTT
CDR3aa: CASSYSNGGNQPQHF

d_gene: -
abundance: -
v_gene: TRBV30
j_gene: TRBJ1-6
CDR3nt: TGTGCCGCATCGGGGGGGGATGATTCACCCCTCCACTTT
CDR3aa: CAASGGDDSPLHF

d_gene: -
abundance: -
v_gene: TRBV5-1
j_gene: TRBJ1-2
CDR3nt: TGCGCCAGCAGCTTGGAGCGGACGTCCAATGGCTACACCTTC
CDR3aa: CASSLERTSNGYTF

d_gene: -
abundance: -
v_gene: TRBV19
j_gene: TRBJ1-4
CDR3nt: TGTGCCAGTAGGCTGACCGAGGTCCGCAGCGAAAAACTGTTTTTT
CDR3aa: CASRLTEVRSEKLFF

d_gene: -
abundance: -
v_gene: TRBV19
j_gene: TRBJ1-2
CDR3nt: TGTGCCAGTAGCGAACAGGGATTCGGCTATGGCTACACCTTC
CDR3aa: CASSEQGFGYGYTF

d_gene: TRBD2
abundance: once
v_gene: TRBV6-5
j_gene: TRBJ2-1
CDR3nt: TGTGCCAGCAGTTGGGGGACTAGCGGGGGTAGTGAGCAGTTCTTC
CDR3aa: CASSWGTSGGSEQFF

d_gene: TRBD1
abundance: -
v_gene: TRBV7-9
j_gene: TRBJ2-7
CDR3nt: TGTGCCAGCAGCTTAGGGGGACAGTCTATACCCCACGAGCAGTACTTC
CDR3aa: CASSLGGQSIPHEQYF

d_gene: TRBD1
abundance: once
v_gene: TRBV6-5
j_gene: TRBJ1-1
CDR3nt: TGTGCCAGCAGTAAGACAGGGCTGAGGACTGAAGCTTTCTTT
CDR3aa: CASSKTGLRTEAFF

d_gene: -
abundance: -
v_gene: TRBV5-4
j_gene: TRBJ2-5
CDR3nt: TGTGCCAGCAGCTGGGGGGGGCCCGAGACCCAGTACTTC
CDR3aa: CASSWGGPETQYF

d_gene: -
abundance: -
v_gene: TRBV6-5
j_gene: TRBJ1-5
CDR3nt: TGTGCCAGCAGTTACAACAGGGGCAATCAGCCCCAGCATTTT
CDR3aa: CASSYNRGNQPQHF

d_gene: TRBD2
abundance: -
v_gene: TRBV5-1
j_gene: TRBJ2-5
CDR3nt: TGCGCCAGCAGAGCGGGGGCTCAAGAGACCCAGTACTTC
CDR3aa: CASRAGAQETQYF

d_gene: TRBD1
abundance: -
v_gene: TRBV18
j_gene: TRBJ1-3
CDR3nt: TGTGCCAGCTCTTCAGACAGGGGTGGAAACACCATATATTTT
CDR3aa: CASSSDRGGNTIYF

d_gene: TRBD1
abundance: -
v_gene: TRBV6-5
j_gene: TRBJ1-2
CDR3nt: TGTGCCAGCAGGACAACAGGGGGTGGCTACACCTTC
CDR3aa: CASRTTGGGYTF

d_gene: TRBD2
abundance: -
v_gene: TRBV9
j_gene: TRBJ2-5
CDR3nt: TGTGCCAGCAGCGGAGCGGGGGTCCAAGAGACCCAGTACTTC
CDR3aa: CASSGAGVQETQYF

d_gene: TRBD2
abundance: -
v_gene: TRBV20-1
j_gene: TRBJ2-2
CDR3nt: TGCAGTGCTAGTCCCGGGACTATGACCGGGGAGCTGTTTTTT
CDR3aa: CSASPGTMTGELFF

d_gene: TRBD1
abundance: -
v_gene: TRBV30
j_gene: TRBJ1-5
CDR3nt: TGTGCCTGGACCGACCAGGACAGGGGAGGACAGCCCCAGCATTTT
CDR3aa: CAWTDQDRGGQPQHF

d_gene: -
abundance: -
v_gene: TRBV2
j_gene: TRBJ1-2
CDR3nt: TGTGCCAGCAGGAGGGAATATGGCTACACCTTC
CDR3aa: CASRREYGYTF

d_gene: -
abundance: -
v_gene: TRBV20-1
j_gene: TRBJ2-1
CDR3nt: TGCAGTGCTCGTGACCCGAACCCCCCTAGCTACAATGAGCAGTTCTTC
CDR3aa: CSARDPNPPSYNEQFF

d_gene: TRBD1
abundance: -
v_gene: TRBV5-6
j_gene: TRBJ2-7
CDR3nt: TGTGCCAGCAGCGGGACAGGGGTACGTTACGAGCAGTACTTC
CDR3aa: CASSGTGVRYEQYF

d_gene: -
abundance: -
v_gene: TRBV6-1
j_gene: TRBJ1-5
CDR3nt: TGTGCCAGCAGTGAAGTCCCCAGCGGGAATCAGCCCCAGCATTTT
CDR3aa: CASSEVPSGNQPQHF

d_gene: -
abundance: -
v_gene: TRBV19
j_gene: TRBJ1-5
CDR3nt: TGTGCCAGTAGCGGACTCAATCAGCCCCAGCATTTT
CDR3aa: CASSGLNQPQHF

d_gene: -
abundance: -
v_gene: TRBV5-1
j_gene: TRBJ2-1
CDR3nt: TGCGCCAGCAGCACAAACAGAAATGAGCAGTTCTTC
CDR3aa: CASSTNRNEQFF

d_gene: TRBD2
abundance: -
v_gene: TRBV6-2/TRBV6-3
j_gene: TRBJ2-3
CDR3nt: TGTGCCAGCAGTCCACAGATGGCGGGGGGCCTCGGTACGCAGTATTTT
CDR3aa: CASSPQMAGGLGTQYF

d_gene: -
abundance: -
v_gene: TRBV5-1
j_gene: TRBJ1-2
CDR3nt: TGCGCCAGCAGCCCGGGGGAGTTAATGAACTATGGCTACACCTTC
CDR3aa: CASSPGELMNYGYTF

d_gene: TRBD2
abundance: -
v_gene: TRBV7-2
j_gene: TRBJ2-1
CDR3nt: TGTGCCAGCAGCTTCGGTTTAGCGGGGTACAATGAGCAGTTCTTC
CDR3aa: CASSFGLAGYNEQFF

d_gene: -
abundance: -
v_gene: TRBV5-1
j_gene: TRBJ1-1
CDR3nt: TGCGCCAGCAGCTTGGCCGGAGTAGCGAACACTGAAGCTTTCTTT
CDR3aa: CASSLAGVANTEAFF

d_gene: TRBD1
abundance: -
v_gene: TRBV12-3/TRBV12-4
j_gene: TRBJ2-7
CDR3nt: TGTGCCAGCAGCCCCGACAGGGATGAGCAGTACTTC
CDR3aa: CASSPDRDEQYF

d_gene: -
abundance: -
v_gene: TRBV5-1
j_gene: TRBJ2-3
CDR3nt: TGCGCCAGCAGCTTGGACAGAGCTAGCACAGATACGCAGTATTTT
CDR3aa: CASSLDRASTDTQYF

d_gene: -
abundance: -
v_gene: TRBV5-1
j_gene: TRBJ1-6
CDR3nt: TGCGCCAGCAGCCCCTTTGGGGGCGCGGATTCACCCCTCCACTTT
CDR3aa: CASSPFGGADSPLHF

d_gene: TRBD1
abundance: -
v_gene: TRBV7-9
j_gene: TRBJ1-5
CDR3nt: TGTGCCAGCAGCTGGGACAGTAGCAATCAGCCCCAGCATTTT
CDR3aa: CASSWDSSNQPQHF

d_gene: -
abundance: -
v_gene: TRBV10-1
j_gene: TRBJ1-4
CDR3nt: TGCGCCAGCAGTGAGTCCCGGACAACAACTAATGAAAAACTGTTTTTT
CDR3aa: CASSESRTTTNEKLFF

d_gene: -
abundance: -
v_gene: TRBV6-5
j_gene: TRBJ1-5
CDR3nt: TGTGCCAGCCAACAGGTTAGCAATCAGCCCCAGCATTTT
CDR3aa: CASQQVSNQPQHF

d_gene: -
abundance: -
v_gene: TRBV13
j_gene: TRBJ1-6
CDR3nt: TGTGCCAGCAGCTTAGCCGGGGTGGATAATTCACCCCTCCACTTT
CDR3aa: CASSLAGVDNSPLHF

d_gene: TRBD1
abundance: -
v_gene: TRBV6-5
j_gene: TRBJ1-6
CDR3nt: TGTGCCACCAGAGTACAGGGGAAGTATTCACCCCTCCACTTT
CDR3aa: CATRVQGKYSPLHF

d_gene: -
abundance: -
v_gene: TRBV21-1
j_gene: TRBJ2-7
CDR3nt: TGTGCCAGCAGCATAACCGCCGTCCCGGGGAACGAGCAGTACTTC
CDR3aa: CASSITAVPGNEQYF

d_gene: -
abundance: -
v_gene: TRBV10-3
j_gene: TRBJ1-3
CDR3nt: TGTGCCACAGAGGGTACTGGAAACACCATATATTTT
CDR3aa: CATEGTGNTIYF

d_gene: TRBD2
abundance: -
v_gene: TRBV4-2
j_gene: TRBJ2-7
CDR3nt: TGTGCCAGCAGCCAAAGTCTAGCGGGGGGGACCTACGAGCAGTACTTC
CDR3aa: CASSQSLAGGTYEQYF

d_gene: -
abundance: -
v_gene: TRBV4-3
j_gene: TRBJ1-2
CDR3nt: TGCGCCAGCAGCCAAGATGGACGGGGAGTAAATGGCTACACCTTC
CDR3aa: CASSQDGRGVNGYTF

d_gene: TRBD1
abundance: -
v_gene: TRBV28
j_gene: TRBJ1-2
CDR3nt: TGTGCCAGCAGGCCCGACAGGGGGTTTGGCTACACCTTC
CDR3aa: CASRPDRGFGYTF

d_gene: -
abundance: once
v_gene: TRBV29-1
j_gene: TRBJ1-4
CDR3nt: TGCAGCGTCACAGTAGCAACTAATGAAAAACTGTTTTTT
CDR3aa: CSVTVATNEKLFF

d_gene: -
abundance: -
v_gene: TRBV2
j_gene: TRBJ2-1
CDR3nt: TGTGCCAGCAGTGAAACGAGGGATCTAAATGAGCAGTTCTTC
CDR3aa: CASSETRDLNEQFF

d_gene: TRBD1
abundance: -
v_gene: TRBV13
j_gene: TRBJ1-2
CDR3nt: TGTGCCAGCAGCCTGCGGACAGGGCTAATCTATGGCTACACCTTC
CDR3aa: CASSLRTGLIYGYTF

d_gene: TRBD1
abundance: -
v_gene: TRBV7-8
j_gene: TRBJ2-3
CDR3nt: TGTGCCAGCAGCTTAGGAACAGGGGGCATGACAGATACGCAGTATTTT
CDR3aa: CASSLGTGGMTDTQYF

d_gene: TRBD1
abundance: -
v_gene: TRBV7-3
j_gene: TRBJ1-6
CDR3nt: TGTGCCAGCAGCCGGGAATCCCAGGGGGCGGGATCACCCCTCCACTTT
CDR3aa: CASSRESQGAGSPLHF

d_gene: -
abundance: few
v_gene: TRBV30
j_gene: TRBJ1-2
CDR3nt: TGTGCCTGGAACAGACGCTATGGCTACACCTTC
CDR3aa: CAWNRRYGYTF

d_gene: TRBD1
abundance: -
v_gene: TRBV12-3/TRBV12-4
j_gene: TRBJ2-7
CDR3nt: TGTGCCAGCAGCTGGGACAGGGACTACGAGCAGTACTTC
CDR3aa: CASSWDRDYEQYF

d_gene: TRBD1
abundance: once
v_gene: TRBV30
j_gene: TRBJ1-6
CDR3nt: TGTGCCTGGAGTGTATTCATCGACAGGGGAGGTTCACCCCTCCACTTT
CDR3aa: CAWSVFIDRGGSPLHF

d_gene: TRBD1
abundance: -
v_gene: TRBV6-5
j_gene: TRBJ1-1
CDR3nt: TGTGCCACCCGGGAGACAGGGCACACTGAAGCTTTCTTT
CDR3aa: CATRETGHTEAFF

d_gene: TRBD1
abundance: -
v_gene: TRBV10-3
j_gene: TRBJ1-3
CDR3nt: TGTGCCAGCACAGGGGAGAATGGAAACACCATATATTTT
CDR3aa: CASTGENGNTIYF

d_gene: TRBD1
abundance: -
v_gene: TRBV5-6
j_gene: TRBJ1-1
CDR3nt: TGTGCCAGCAGCTTCCAGGGGGCATGGGGGAACACTGAAGCTTTCTTT
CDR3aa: CASSFQGAWGNTEAFF

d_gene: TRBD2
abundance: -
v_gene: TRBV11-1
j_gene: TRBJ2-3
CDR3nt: TGTGCCAGCAGCCCTTTTAGCGGGGGGGGCACAGATACGCAGTATTTT
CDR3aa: CASSPFSGGGTDTQYF

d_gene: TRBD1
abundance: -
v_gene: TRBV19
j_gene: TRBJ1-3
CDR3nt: TGTGCCAGTAGGACAGGGATCGGAAACACCATATATTTT
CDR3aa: CASRTGIGNTIYF

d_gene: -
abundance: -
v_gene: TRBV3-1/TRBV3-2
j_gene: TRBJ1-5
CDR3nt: TGTGCCAGCAGCCAAGATCGCGGAACTCTTCAGCCCCAGCATTTT
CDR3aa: CASSQDRGTLQPQHF